The 31 T cell receptor beta chains given below trace back to one sample, sequenced in a study of blood T cell repertoires in COVID-19. Assay: immunoSEQ multiplex PCR; the TCRdb copy retains only in-frame clones and omits some. The sample has 85,000 to 110,000 clones; approximately 90% are singletons. Material: peripheral blood. The receptors come from an elderly woman in a cohort sampled during active COVID-19.

The V and J genes are TRBV3-1 (or the pseudogene TRBV3-2) and TRBJ1-2; D gene ambiguous. The V gene's germline CDR1 is LGHDT and CDR2 YNNKEL (reference sequence). There are 14 residues in the CDR3. The V end was cut by 2 bases, the J end by 4 bases, with 11 bases between. This CDR3 is CASSQLVQTYGYTF. The CDR3 DNA is TGTGCCAGCAGCCAATTAGTTCAAACCTATGGCTACACCTTC.

The V call is TRBV27, the J call TRBJ2-7, with 15 bases identical to TRBD2. The junction had 5 bases not matched to a gene; V was cut back by 4 bases and J by 7 bases. Per the germline V gene, CDR1 is MNHEY and CDR2 is SMNVEV (reference sequence). This CDR3 has 15 amino acids. The CDR3 DNA reads as TGTGCCAGCAGTTCCGCCGGGACTAGCGGGGGGGAGCAGTACTTC. It codes for CASSSAGTSGGEQYF.

J is TRBJ1-3 and V is TRBV9; D uncertain. Trimming took off 0 bases at V and 2 bases at J, with 12 bases between the two ends. The germline gives CDR1 SGDLS, CDR2 YYNGEE. The CDR3 runs to 16 residues. The CDR3 nucleotides read TGTGCCAGCAGCGTAGACCCGGGTTCTGCTGGAAACACCATATATTTT. This sequence encodes CASSVDPGSAGNTIYF. The entire variable domain, with the rest obtained from reference TRBV9 and TRBJ1-3, is as follows: DSGVTQTPKHLITATGQRVTLRCSPRSGDLSVYWYQQSLDQGLQFLIQYYNGEERAKGNILERFSAQQFPDLHSELNLSSLELGDSALYFCASSVDPGSAGNTIYFGEGSWLTVV.

This chain's CDR3 is CASSTLGTEETQYF. CDR3 nucleotides: TGTGCCAGCAGCACCCTCGGGACAGAAGAGACCCAGTACTTC. This chain links TRBV14 with TRBJ2-5, with 7 bases fitting TRBD1. Germline CDR1 SGHDN, CDR2 FVKESK. J gave up 3 bases and V 5 bases, and 6 bases lay outside the gene matches. The CDR3 spans 14 residues.

The gene calls are TRBV3-1 (or the pseudogene TRBV3-2) and TRBJ2-7; 11 bases match TRBD1. Germline CDR1 is LGHDT and CDR2 is YNNKEL (reference sequence). The junction had 6 bases not matched to a gene; V was cut back by 4 bases and J by 7 bases. The CDR3 covers 14 residues. The CDR3 nucleotides are TGTGCCAGCAGCCCTGGACAGGGGGCGCTTGAGCAGTACTTC. Protein: CASSPGQGALEQYF.

The chain joins TRBV28 to TRBJ2-3; 8 bases match TRBD1. The germline gives CDR1 MDHEN, CDR2 SYDVKM. The CDR3 contains 14 residues. V was clipped by 3 bases and J by 1 base; unmatched bases: 0. CDR3 residues: CASSFRGRTDTQYF. CDR3 DNA sequence: TGTGCCAGCAGTTTCAGGGGGCGCACAGATACGCAGTATTTT.

This clone was found once. The chain has TRBV4-1 and TRBJ2-7; TRBD1 agrees at 10 bases. The length of the CDR3 is 14 residues. Germline-derived CDR1 and CDR2 are MGHRA and YSYEKL. With V trimmed by 2 bases and J by 5 bases, 3 bases remained unmatched. In DNA, the CDR3 is TGCGCCAGCAGCCAACGGGACAGGGGTAACGAGCAGTACTTC. Amino acids: CASSQRDRGNEQYF.

This clone was observed once. Other nucleotide sequences from this sample produce the same CDR3. The chain employs TRBV5-1 and TRBJ2-2; D is possibly TRBD2 (6 bases). Trimming stripped 7 bases from V and 0 bases from J, with 10 bases between. The CDR3 totals 14 residues. Looked up from germline, CDR1 is SGHRS and CDR2 is YFSETQ. Here the CDR3 reads CASYRDSNTGELFF. DNA for the CDR3: TGCGCCAGCTATCGGGACTCGAACACCGGGGAGCTGTTTTTT.

The rearrangement links TRBV7-3 to TRBJ2-1, with 13 bases matching TRBD2. J was trimmed by 8 bases and V by 5 bases; bases with no gene match: 3. Germline CDR1 reads SGHTA; CDR2 reads FQGTGA. CDR3 length: 14 residues. CDR3 loop: CASSPGLAGDEQFF. In nucleotides, the CDR3 is TGTGCCAGCAGCCCCGGACTAGCGGGGGATGAGCAGTTCTTC.

V usage is TRBV5-1 and J usage is TRBJ2-1; TRBD2 matches 10 bases. The CDR3 is 15 amino acids. CDR1 and CDR2 (germline): SGHRS, YFSETQ. V was pared by 3 bases and J by 3 bases, with 3 bases of the junction left unmatched. The CDR3 sequence is CASSSTSGIYNEQFF. The CDR3 bases are TGCGCCAGCAGCTCTACTAGCGGGATCTACAATGAGCAGTTCTTC.

This chain links TRBV12-5 with TRBJ2-1; D ambiguous. V lost 7 bases to trimming and J lost 4 bases, with 8 bases between them. The CDR3 covers 12 residues. Germline loops: CDR1 LGHNT, CDR2 FRNRAP. In DNA form, the CDR3 reads TGTGCTAGTGCGTCGGGTTACAATGAGCAGTTCTTC. This codes for CASASGYNEQFF.

The gene calls are TRBV4-1 and TRBJ2-1, with a weak D call TRBD2 (7 bases). The germline gives CDR1 MGHRA, CDR2 YSYEKL. The CDR3 loop spans 15 amino acids. Trimming removed 1 base at V and 9 bases at J, with 16 bases between. The CDR3 here is CASSQGWGLAAEQFF. Written as DNA, the CDR3 is TGCGCCAGCAGCCAAGGCTGGGGGCTAGCGGCTGAGCAGTTCTTC.

The chain uses TRBV5-4 and TRBJ2-1; 8 bases line up with TRBD2. The CDR3 loop spans 16 amino acids. Germline CDR1 is SGHNT and CDR2 is YYREEE (reference sequence). V shed 0 bases, J shed 3 bases, and the junction held 5 bases outside the gene matches. CDR3 sequence reads: CASSLEAGVIYNEQFF. The DNA of the CDR3 is TGTGCCAGCAGCTTGGAAGCGGGGGTAATCTACAATGAGCAGTTCTTC.

The rearrangement links TRBV6-6 to TRBJ1-1, with D maybe TRBD1 (5 bases). CDR1 MNHNY and CDR2 SVGAGI come from the germline V gene (reference sequence). The V end was cut by 6 bases, the J end by 8 bases, with 10 bases between. CDR3 length: 11 amino acids. The CDR3 spells CASSVTEEAFF. The CDR3 coding sequence is TGTGCCAGCAGCGTGACAGAAGAAGCTTTCTTT.

The V and J genes are TRBV6-6 and TRBJ1-5, with TRBD1 identical over 7 bases. Germline CDR1 reads MNHNY; CDR2 reads SVGAGI (reference sequence). The CDR3 is 14 amino acids. The J segment lost 6 bases and the V segment lost 10 bases, leaving 12 bases of the junction unmatched. CDR3 protein: CAISTGVRSQPQHF. The DNA for the CDR3 is TGTGCCATTTCTACAGGGGTTCGGAGTCAGCCCCAGCATTTT.

J is TRBJ2-7 and V is TRBV28, with D possibly being TRBD1 (5 bases). The CDR3 covers 14 residues. Germline values: CDR1 MDHEN, CDR2 SYDVKM. Trimming took 5 bases from V and 2 from J, leaving 13 bases between them. The CDR3 here is CASSVRQPTYEQYF. CDR3 DNA sequence: TGTGCCAGCAGTGTTCGACAGCCGACCTACGAGCAGTACTTC.

The chain joins TRBV15 to TRBJ2-2; a possible D gene is TRBD1 (6 bases). The CDR3 is 16 amino acids. The germline CDR1 and CDR2 sequences are LNHNV and YYDKDF (reference sequence). The V gene lost 0 bases and the J gene lost 2 bases, with 10 bases spanning the gap. The CDR3 DNA reads TGTGCCACCAGCAGAGACTCGGGACAAAACACCGGGGAGCTGTTTTTT. The encoded protein is CATSRDSGQNTGELFF.

The table lists this clone with a count of one. The CDR3 sequence is CALSATPSTDTQYF. The CDR3 DNA is TGTGCCCTTTCGGCGACTCCTAGCACAGATACGCAGTATTTT. The gene calls are TRBV15 and TRBJ2-3, with D unresolved. CDR1 is LNHNV and CDR2 is YYDKDF in the germline V gene (reference sequence). Between the trimmed V and J ends, which lost 11 bases and 0 bases, there was a span of 15 bases. CDR3 length: 14 residues.

This clone appeared a single time. The CDR3 loop is CASSPGQTEAFF. The CDR3 region has the DNA TGCGCCAGCAGCCCGGGACAGACTGAAGCTTTCTTT. The chain is built from TRBV5-1 and TRBJ1-1, with TRBD1 identical over 7 bases. V gave up 4 bases and J gave up 5 bases; unmatched junction bases: 2. This CDR3 region has 12 residues. Germline lookup yields CDR1 SGHRS and CDR2 YFSETQ.

The CDR3 DNA reads TGTGCCAGCAGCAAATTCTGGGGGCCCAGCTCCTACGAGCAGTACTTC. Translating it yields CASSKFWGPSSYEQYF. The chain recombines TRBV21-1 with TRBJ2-7; the table gives TRBD1 as D, unverified against the DNA. TRBV21-1 constitutes a pseudogene. The CDR3 sequence is 16 residues long.

The chain employs TRBV19 and TRBJ2-3, with 10 bases identical to TRBD1. This CDR3 has 15 residues. Germline V gene sequence: CDR1 LNHDA, CDR2 SQIVND (reference sequence). Germline trimming cut 6 bases from V and 0 bases from J; bases unmatched to any gene: 3. CDR3 protein: CASSDRGRSTDTQYF. The CDR3 coding sequence is TGTGCCAGTAGCGACAGGGGGCGCAGCACAGATACGCAGTATTTT. The variable domain in full, completed from reference TRBV19 and TRBJ2-3, reads DGGITQSPKYLFRKEGQNVTLSCEQNLNHDAMYWYRQDPGQGLRLIYYSQIVNDFQKGDIAEGYSVSREKKESFPLTVTSAQKNPTAFYLCASSDRGRSTDTQYFGPGTRLTVL.

The CDR3 DNA reads as TGTGCCACCAGGGACACAGGGGCTGGGGCCAACGTCCTGACTTTC. Its protein is CATRDTGAGANVLTF. This chain links TRBV24-1 with TRBJ2-6; 7 bases agree with TRBD1. CDR3 length: 15 amino acids. Unmatched junction bases numbered 4, after V lost 7 bases and J lost 2 bases. Germline V gives CDR1 KGHDR, CDR2 SFDVKD.

The V call is TRBV20-1, the J call TRBJ1-2; 7 bases line up with TRBD1. The CDR3 runs to 12 residues. Germline trimming cut 3 bases from V and 5 bases from J; bases unmatched to any gene: 3. Germline CDR1 and CDR2: DFQATT and SNEGSKA (reference sequence). The CDR3 region has the DNA TGCAGTGCTAGTGGACAGGAGTATGGCTACACCTTC. Amino acid sequence: CSASGQEYGYTF.

The J gene is TRBJ2-7, the V gene TRBV6-5; D possibly corresponds to TRBD1 (5 bases). The V end was cut by 5 bases, the J end by 2 bases, with 16 bases between. Germline CDR1 MNHEY, CDR2 SVGAGI. This CDR3 has 15 residues. CDR3 DNA sequence: TGTGCCAGCAGTCAACAGGTTTTAGTAGCCTACGAGCAGTACTTC. Translation: CASSQQVLVAYEQYF.

The chain joins TRBV27 to TRBJ1-1; 12 bases agree with TRBD1. This CDR3 has 13 residues. Losses at the gene ends were 8 bases for V and 7 bases for J; bases not matched to a gene: 5. Germline assignment: CDR1 MNHEY and CDR2 SMNVEV (reference sequence). CDR3 amino acids: CASSWDRGLEAFF. The CDR3, as DNA: TGTGCCAGCTCCTGGGACAGGGGGCTTGAAGCTTTCTTT.

The genes are TRBV20-1 and TRBJ2-1; 10 positions match TRBD2. The V and J ends lost 3 bases and 3 bases, in that order; junction bases with no gene match: 14. The CDR3 is 18 amino acids. Germline CDR1 and CDR2: DFQATT and SNEGSKA (reference sequence). CDR3 sequence reads: CSASSGLAVTKDYNEQFF. Written as DNA, the CDR3 is TGCAGTGCTAGTTCCGGACTAGCGGTAACAAAAGACTACAATGAGCAGTTCTTC.

The chain is built from TRBV14 and TRBJ1-6; D is uncertain. CDR1 is SGHDN and CDR2 is FVKESK in the germline V gene. V lost 2 bases and J lost 7, with 15 bases in between. This CDR3 has 16 amino acids. Written as DNA, the CDR3 is TGTGCCAGCAGCCAACAGCCCACTACACTGAATTCACCCCTCCACTTT. It translates to CASSQQPTTLNSPLHF.

The CDR3 reads CASSLRTGTYEQYF. Written as DNA, the CDR3 is TGTGCCAGCAGTTTAAGGACAGGGACATACGAGCAGTACTTC. V gene TRBV6-5 combines with J gene TRBJ2-7; 8 positions agree with TRBD1. J lost 4 bases, V lost 4 bases, and 6 bases had no gene match. The CDR3 has 14 residues. CDR1 MNHEY and CDR2 SVGAGI come from the germline V gene.

In this sample, this clone turned up once. This chain links TRBV6-2 or TRBV6-3 with TRBJ2-5; D possibly corresponds to TRBD1 (5 bases). CDR1 MNHEY and CDR2 SVGEGT come from the germline V gene. Trimming took 5 bases from V and 3 from J, leaving 10 bases between them. The CDR3 runs 13 residues. CDR3 nucleotides: TGTGCCAGCAGTCCCAGGGTTGAAGAGACCCAGTACTTC. Residues: CASSPRVEETQYF.

V usage is TRBV19 and J usage is TRBJ1-3; the match to TRBD1 covers 12 bases. Germline V CDR1 and CDR2: LNHDA, SQIVND (reference sequence). This CDR3 has 18 residues. J lost 5 bases, V lost 3 bases, and 11 bases had no gene match. The CDR3 reads CASSISGQGAFLRNTIYF. The CDR3 nucleotides read TGTGCCAGTAGTATCTCGGGACAGGGGGCCTTCTTGAGAAACACCATATATTTT.

V and J are TRBV15 and TRBJ2-6; maybe TRBD1 (5 bases). The CDR3 sequence is 18 residues long. Germline assignment: CDR1 LNHNV and CDR2 YYDKDF (reference sequence). Trimming cost V 0 bases and J 2 bases, with 14 bases left between them. CDR3: CATSRDAGMAAGANVLTF. CDR3 bases: TGTGCCACCAGCAGAGATGCAGGGATGGCAGCTGGGGCCAACGTCCTGACTTTC.